This T cell receptor beta chain is from a study of cytomegalovirus exposure and HLA in healthy donors. The overall study: Samples from HLA-typed donors yielded approximately 88 million unique TCRs in an early data release. Points from the study as a whole: TCR beta V- and J-gene trimming was later associated with a missense DCLRE1C variant. Among TCR beta chains of equal frequency, HLA-associated ones were more clonally expanded in a later analysis.

Concerning this clone itself: Antigen specificity is unknown.

Trimming cost V 5 bases and J 6 bases, with 13 bases left between them. Germline values: CDR1 SQVTM, CDR2 ANQGSEA. This CDR3 is built from 12 residues. The PCR had 60 Vbeta and 13 Jbeta primers. The data were produced by immunoSEQ multiplex PCR, yet TCRdb's version contains in-frame clones alone and is incomplete. The data contain 150,000 to 200,000 clones, over 70% of them singletons. This clonotype was sampled from a male donor in good health and CMV-seronegative. Material: PBMCs. V is TRBV29-1 and J is TRBJ1-2, with TRBD1 as a possible D gene (6 bases). The CDR3 spells CSVPAGAHGYTF. CDR3 bases: TGCAGCGTTCCCGCGGGGGCCCATGGCTACACCTTC. The entire variable domain, with the rest obtained from reference TRBV29-1 and TRBJ1-2, is as follows: SAVISQKPSRDICQRGTSLTIQCQVDSQVTMMFWYRQQPGQSLTLIATANQGSEATYESGFVIDKFPISRPNLTFSTLTVSNMSPEDSSIYLCSVPAGAHGYTFGSGTRLTVV.